What follows are 29 T cell receptor beta chains derived from one specimen sequenced in a study of blood T cell repertoires in COVID-19. Some clones are missing from TCRdb's copy, which holds only in-frame ones; the method was immunoSEQ multiplex PCR. The table lists about 95,000 clones, roughly 79% of them singletons, with approximately 4.6% in the top ten. Sample: peripheral blood. The receptors originated from a man aged 80 or over with COVID-19, enrolled during active disease.

The chain carries TRBV20-1 and TRBJ2-5; TRBD1 might be the D (6 bases). V shed 5 bases and J shed 2 bases, with 9 bases lying between them. The CDR3 runs to 12 residues. CDR1 is DFQATT, CDR2 SNEGSKA, per germline (reference sequence). The CDR3 sequence is CSAGGQQETQYF. CDR3 in DNA: TGCAGTGCTGGTGGACAGCAAGAGACCCAGTACTTC.

The gene calls are TRBV5-4 and TRBJ1-1, with TRBD1 matching 11 bases. Trimming removed 4 bases from V and 3 bases from J; junction bases left unmatched: 11. This CDR3 has 17 residues. Germline assignment: CDR1 SGHNT and CDR2 YYREEE (reference sequence). CDR3: CASSPPRTGGADTEAFF. CDR3 nucleotides: TGTGCCAGCAGCCCCCCCCGGACAGGGGGCGCGGACACTGAAGCTTTCTTT.

A few counts support this clone. The chain carries TRBV5-1 and TRBJ1-2; perhaps TRBD1 as D (5 bases). Germline loops: CDR1 SGHRS, CDR2 YFSETQ. Trimming removed 4 bases at V and 0 bases at J, with 13 bases between. The CDR3 consists of 15 residues. This chain's CDR3 is CASSPGMGPNYGYTF. The CDR3 nucleotides are TGCGCCAGCAGCCCGGGTATGGGGCCTAACTATGGCTACACCTTC.

V gene TRBV3-1 (or the pseudogene TRBV3-2) combines with J gene TRBJ2-3; TRBD2 agrees at 8 bases. Germline trimming cut 5 bases from V and 2 bases from J; bases unmatched to any gene: 12. Germline CDR1 is LGHDT and CDR2 is YNNKEL (reference sequence). This CDR3 is built from 17 residues. This CDR3 reads CASSNGPAGDLTDTQYF. The CDR3 region has the DNA TGTGCCAGCAGCAACGGACCAGCGGGAGACCTCACAGATACGCAGTATTTT.

The genes are TRBV29-1 and TRBJ1-2, with 8 bases matching TRBD1. Losses at the gene ends were 3 bases for V and 8 bases for J; bases not matched to a gene: 11. The germline gives CDR1 SQVTM, CDR2 ANQGSEA. This CDR3 is 14 amino acids long. The CDR3 sequence: CSVDPGGIGWGYTF. The CDR3 DNA follows: TGCAGCGTTGACCCAGGGGGCATAGGTTGGGGCTACACCTTC.

This rearrangement joins TRBV6-5 to TRBJ2-3; 7 nucleotides agree with TRBD1. The germline V gene has CDR1 MNHEY and CDR2 SVGAGI. The CDR3 has 15 amino acids. The V segment lost 6 bases and the J segment 0 bases; nucleotides outside the gene matches: 6. The CDR3 DNA follows: TGTGCCAGCAGAAGACAGGGTAGGAGCACAGATACGCAGTATTTT. Translating it yields CASRRQGRSTDTQYF.

J is TRBJ2-1 and V is TRBV7-9; 11 nucleotides agree with TRBD2. Germline values: CDR1 SEHNR, CDR2 FQNEAQ (reference sequence). Trimming cost V 1 base and J 0 bases; bases outside gene matches: 5. CDR3 length equals 18 residues. The CDR3 DNA is TGTGCCAGCAGCTTAGGTCTAGCGGGAGGATTCTCCTACAATGAGCAGTTCTTC. This gives the protein CASSLGLAGGFSYNEQFF.

The CDR3 sequence is CASGTASSYNEQFF. DNA of the CDR3: TGTGCCAGCGGGACTGCGAGCTCCTACAATGAGCAGTTCTTC. This chain links TRBV28 with TRBJ2-1; a weak D match, TRBD2 (6 bases). The germline V gene has CDR1 MDHEN and CDR2 SYDVKM. V was pared by 8 bases and J by 0 bases, with 11 bases between. The CDR3 is 14 amino acids.

The V gene is TRBV9, the J gene TRBJ1-2, with D perhaps TRBD1 (6 bases). Germline lookup yields CDR1 SGDLS and CDR2 YYNGEE. The CDR3 sequence is 15 residues long. Trimming took 0 bases from V and 4 from J, leaving 13 bases between them. In DNA form, the CDR3 reads TGTGCCAGCAGCGTAGTGCCAGGGGAGCGCTATGGCTACACCTTC. It is translated as CASSVVPGERYGYTF. The whole variable domain, filled in from reference TRBV9 and TRBJ1-2, reads DSGVTQTPKHLITATGQRVTLRCSPRSGDLSVYWYQQSLDQGLQFLIQYYNGEERAKGNILERFSAQQFPDLHSELNLSSLELGDSALYFCASSVVPGERYGYTFGSGTRLTVV.

This chain connects TRBV11-2 to TRBJ2-2; 9 nucleotides match TRBD1. Looked up from germline, CDR1 is SGHAT and CDR2 is FQNNGV. After removal of 4 bases from V and 0 bases from J, the junction contained 0 bases not matched to a gene. This CDR3 spans 15 amino acids. The CDR3 nucleotides are TGTGCCAGCAGCTGGGACAGGGCGAACACCGGGGAGCTGTTTTTT. This codes for CASSWDRANTGELFF.

This clone has just one count. The rearrangement links TRBV9 to TRBJ1-5; D is unresolved. CDR1 is SGDLS and CDR2 is YYNGEE in the germline V gene. The CDR3 consists of 11 residues. V lost 7 bases to trimming and J lost 5 bases, with 7 bases between them. CDR3 residues: CASGRHQPQHF. CDR3 sequence (DNA): TGTGCCAGCGGCCGCCATCAGCCCCAGCATTTT.

This clone was detected once. V is TRBV28 and J is TRBJ1-1; D unresolved. Germline V gene data show CDR1 as MDHEN and CDR2 as SYDVKM. V lost 5 bases and J 1 base, leaving 14 bases between the germline ends. There are 15 residues in the CDR3. The CDR3 DNA reads TGTGCCAGCAGTCCACCCCGAACGGGGAACACTGAAGCTTTCTTT. It codes for CASSPPRTGNTEAFF.

J is TRBJ2-1 and V is TRBV27; 8 nucleotides align to TRBD1. The CDR3 contains 18 residues. Trimming removed 7 bases from V and 7 bases from J; junction bases left unmatched: 21. The germline V gene has CDR1 MNHEY and CDR2 SMNVEV (reference sequence). The CDR3 loop reads CASKADRAFITYGNEQFF. The CDR3 DNA follows: TGTGCCAGCAAAGCGGACAGGGCATTCATTACTTATGGGAATGAGCAGTTCTTC.

Written as DNA, the CDR3 is TGTGCCTGGGAGGGACAAGACCTCCTCTCTGGGGCCAACGTCCTGACTTTC. Translated, it gives CAWEGQDLLSGANVLTF. This chain links TRBV30 with TRBJ2-6; tentative D call: TRBD1 (6 bases). Germline V gene lookup returns CDR1 GTSNPN and CDR2 SVGIG (reference sequence). The CDR3 has 17 amino acids. V was shortened by 5 bases and J by 0 bases, with 17 bases between the two germline ends.

This rearrangement joins TRBV7-8 to TRBJ1-1, with 9 bases that match TRBD1. The CDR3 length is 15 residues. Trimming took 5 bases from V and 3 from J; bases not matched to a gene: 7. CDR1 is SGHVS, CDR2 FQNEAQ, per germline. CDR3 residues: CASSPRQGVHTEAFF. The CDR3 region has the DNA TGTGCCAGCAGCCCTCGACAGGGGGTCCACACTGAAGCTTTCTTT.

The rearrangement links TRBV6-2 or TRBV6-3 to TRBJ2-2; 11 positions match TRBD2. This CDR3 contains 12 residues. The germline V gene has CDR1 MNHEY and CDR2 SVGEGT. V lost 4 bases and J lost 13; bases outside the gene matches: 2. For the CDR3, the DNA is TGTGCCAGCAGTTTTACTAGCGGGAGGCTGTTTTTT. Protein sequence: CASSFTSGRLFF.

The V gene is TRBV9, the J gene TRBJ1-1; TRBD1 agrees at 9 bases. The V and J ends lost 4 bases and 2 bases, in that order; junction bases with no gene match: 6. Germline values: CDR1 SGDLS, CDR2 YYNGEE. The CDR3 length is 15 residues. CDR3 loop: CASSPTGGANTEAFF. CDR3 coding DNA: TGTGCCAGCAGCCCAACAGGGGGCGCAAACACTGAAGCTTTCTTT.

This sequence joins TRBV6-1 and TRBJ2-5, with 12 bases fitting TRBD2. After removal of 0 bases from V and 7 bases from J, the junction contained 6 bases not matched to a gene. The germline V gene has CDR1 MNHNS and CDR2 SASEGT. The CDR3 contains 16 residues. CDR3 region: CASSEALAGGIGTQYF. The CDR3 DNA reads as TGTGCCAGCAGTGAAGCGCTAGCGGGAGGGATCGGGACCCAGTACTTC.

This clone showed up just a few times. This chain joins TRBV3-1 (or the pseudogene TRBV3-2) and TRBJ2-5; TRBD1 might be the D (6 bases). CDR3 length equals 15 residues. Germline values: CDR1 LGHDT, CDR2 YNNKEL (reference sequence). Trimming took off 4 bases at V and 2 bases at J, with 14 bases between the two ends. CDR3 coding DNA: TGTGCCAGCAGCCTACGGACAGACTCTCAAGAGACCCAGTACTTC. This encodes CASSLRTDSQETQYF.

The CDR3 DNA is TGCGCCAGCTACCAGCGGGAGTTTAAAAGAAAAGGGACCCAGTACTTC. This codes for CASYQREFKRKGTQYF. The chain has TRBV5-1 and TRBJ2-5, with 8 bases identical to TRBD2. Germline CDR1 reads SGHRS; CDR2 reads YFSETQ. V was clipped by 7 bases and J by 7 bases; unmatched bases: 18. This CDR3 spans 16 amino acids.

To note about this clone: Distinct nucleotide sequences in the sample also encode this CDR3. The chain recombines TRBV27 with TRBJ1-1, with TRBD1 matching over 8 bases. CDR3 length: 15 amino acids. Germline V lookup: CDR1 MNHEY, CDR2 SMNVEV (reference sequence). Trimming at V came to 3 bases and at J to 1 base, leaving 4 bases not matched to a gene. DNA for the CDR3: TGTGCCAGCAGTTTCAGGGGGCGCGGGAACACTGAAGCTTTCTTT. Protein product: CASSFRGRGNTEAFF.

J is TRBJ2-1 and V is TRBV27; 9 bases fit TRBD2. The CDR3 has 16 residues. V shed 5 bases, J shed 2 bases, and the junction held 7 bases outside the gene matches. The germline V gene has CDR1 MNHEY and CDR2 SMNVEV (reference sequence). The DNA of the CDR3 is TGTGCCAGCAGTCTTTCATGGACTAGCGCCTACAATGAGCAGTTCTTC. Its protein product is CASSLSWTSAYNEQFF.

The chain joins TRBV2 to TRBJ2-3; tentatively, D is TRBD1 (5 bases). The CDR3 length is 14 residues. From germline, CDR1 is SNHLY and CDR2 FYNNEI. Trimming cost V 5 bases and J 5 bases, with 14 bases left between them. The CDR3 is CASSYNTGIDTQYF. CDR3 nucleotides: TGTGCCAGCAGTTACAACACAGGTATAGATACGCAGTATTTT.

This clone was counted many times. This sequence joins TRBV7-9 and TRBJ1-2, with 8 nucleotides matching TRBD1. V was clipped by 2 bases and J by 3 bases; unmatched bases: 14. This CDR3 spans 18 amino acids. Germline loops: CDR1 SEHNR, CDR2 FQNEAQ (reference sequence). The CDR3: CASSLRDRSSWVDYGYTF. CDR3 nucleotides: TGTGCCAGCAGCTTACGGGACAGGAGCAGTTGGGTGGACTATGGCTACACCTTC.

This rearrangement joins TRBV3-1 (or the pseudogene TRBV3-2) to TRBJ1-2; D might be TRBD1 (5 bases). Trimming stripped 3 bases from V and 0 bases from J, with 8 bases between. Germline lookup yields CDR1 LGHDT and CDR2 YNNKEL (reference sequence). CDR3 length: 14 residues. This CDR3 is CASSQMTANYGYTF. The CDR3 region has the DNA TGTGCCAGCAGCCAGATGACAGCTAACTATGGCTACACCTTC.

The rearrangement joins TRBV14 to TRBJ2-5; TRBD1 might be the D (5 bases). V was cut by 2 bases and J by 4 bases, with 14 bases left in between. CDR3 size: 15 residues. The germline CDR1 and CDR2 sequences are SGHDN and FVKESK. CDR3 bases: TGTGCCAGCAGCCAAAGGTCGACTCAGGGAGAGACCCAGTACTTC. This encodes CASSQRSTQGETQYF.

In this sample, this clone turned up many times. The chain combines TRBV2 with TRBJ2-2; 9 positions match TRBD1. Germline V gene data show CDR1 as SNHLY and CDR2 as FYNNEI. Trimming cost V 4 bases and J 5 bases; bases outside gene matches: 5. CDR3 size: 15 residues. The DNA for the CDR3 is TGTGCCAGCAGTGCCGGGACAGGGAAAACCGGGGAGCTGTTTTTT. Protein product: CASSAGTGKTGELFF.

The V gene is TRBV6-2 or TRBV6-3, the J gene TRBJ2-3; D call uncertain. Germline assignment: CDR1 MNHEY and CDR2 SVGEGT. CDR3 length equals 15 residues. The germline V and J ends were trimmed by 6 bases and 0 bases, with 13 bases remaining between them. The CDR3 DNA reads TGTGCCAGCAGCGAAGTCCTAACTAGCACAGATACGCAGTATTTT. Translating it yields CASSEVLTSTDTQYF.

This clone has a handful of counts. This sequence joins TRBV4-3 and TRBJ1-2; a weak D match, TRBD1 (5 bases). CDR3 length: 12 residues. Germline CDR1 is LGHNA and CDR2 is YSLEER. Between the trimmed V and J ends, which lost 2 bases and 5 bases, there was a span of 6 bases. The CDR3 is CASSQQGYGYTF. CDR3 nucleotide sequence: TGCGCCAGCAGCCAACAGGGTTATGGCTACACCTTC.